The T cell receptor (beta chain) under discussion was sequenced for a study of blood T cell repertoires in COVID-19. Enrolled through a virtual design, the participants were between roughly 18 and 89 years of age and came from roughly 22 US areas. Either two negative PCRs, clearance, or symptom resolution qualified Cohort 3 donors as recovered. The V gene's germline CDR1 is LNHNV and CDR2 YYDKDF (reference sequence). The CDR3 runs to 14 residues. V trimming: 1 base; J trimming: 6 bases; junction bases outside the gene matches: 3. Profiled with immunoSEQ multiplex PCR; TCRdb holds only in-frame clones, not every one. The data show roughly 320,000 clones, approximately 84% seen once.

The TCR comes from a man aged 25-45 years who had recovered from COVID-19. V and J are TRBV15 and TRBJ1-2; 9 nucleotides align to TRBD1. Sequencing was performed on PBMCs or T cells enriched from blood (not recorded which). The CDR3 loop is CATSRVGQGNGYTF. DNA for the CDR3: TGTGCCACCAGCAGAGTTGGACAGGGGAATGGCTACACCTTC.